The 18 T cell receptor beta chains listed next were all sequenced from one sample in a study of T cell responses to AZD1222 COVID-19 vaccine. Assay used: immunoSEQ multiplex PCR; TCRdb lists only in-frame clones, some missing. The sample yields some 180,000 clones, roughly 93% seen once. Material: peripheral blood, obtained 28 days after the second dose of the MenACWY control vaccine. Every receptor here comes from an adult who received the MenACWY meningococcal vaccine as a control.

V usage is TRBV3-1 (or the pseudogene TRBV3-2) and J usage is TRBJ1-1; D is ambiguous. CDR1 and CDR2 (germline): LGHDT, YNNKEL (reference sequence). The CDR3 is made up of 14 amino acids. Trimming took 4 bases from V and 6 from J, leaving 15 bases between them. The CDR3, as DNA: TGTGCCAGCAGCCCCGGGTCCTTAAGCTCTGAAGCTTTCTTT. Translated: CASSPGSLSSEAFF.

This clone has just one count. The chain recombines TRBV7-9 with TRBJ2-1; perhaps TRBD1 as D (5 bases). Trimming left V 5 bases short and J 6 bases short, with 14 bases between. The CDR3 runs 14 residues. Germline CDR1 is SEHNR and CDR2 is FQNEAQ (reference sequence). The CDR3 loop reads CASSPSLGANEQFF. In nucleotides, the CDR3 is TGTGCCAGCAGCCCCTCCCTAGGGGCCAATGAGCAGTTCTTC.

In DNA form, the CDR3 reads TGTGCCTGGAGTGTCGGAGGTCATGGGACTGAAGCTTTCTTT. Its translation is CAWSVGGHGTEAFF. The rearrangement joins TRBV30 to TRBJ1-1, with D hard to call. Germline lookup yields CDR1 GTSNPN and CDR2 SVGIG (reference sequence). CDR3 size: 14 residues. The V gene lost 0 bases and the J gene lost 5 bases, with 13 bases spanning the gap.

The J gene is TRBJ1-2, the V gene TRBV6-5; the D gene is possibly TRBD1 (5 bases). This CDR3 is 13 amino acids long. Trimming shortened V by 7 bases and J by 2 bases, and 11 bases separated the two germline ends. Germline values: CDR1 MNHEY, CDR2 SVGAGI. CDR3 nucleotide sequence: TGTGCCAGCACCATTTCAGGGAACTATGGCTACACCTTC. Its translation is CASTISGNYGYTF.

The chain carries TRBV7-8 and TRBJ2-2, with a tentative D call TRBD1 (5 bases). Germline CDR1 reads SGHVS; CDR2 reads FQNEAQ. V lost 5 bases and J 6 bases, leaving 19 bases between the germline ends. This CDR3 is built from 16 residues. CDR3 coding DNA: TGTGCCAGCAGCGCCGACCCTAGGGGTCAGGCCGGGGAGCTGTTTTTT. Translated: CASSADPRGQAGELFF.

This rearrangement joins TRBV28 to TRBJ1-4; 9 nucleotides match TRBD1. The CDR3 covers 14 residues. Germline values: CDR1 MDHEN, CDR2 SYDVKM. The V and J ends lost 4 bases and 5 bases, in that order; junction bases with no gene match: 2. CDR3 nucleotides: TGTGCCAGCAGTTGGGGGACAGGGAATGAAAAACTGTTTTTT. Translated: CASSWGTGNEKLFF.

V and J are TRBV5-1 and TRBJ2-7, with TRBD2 identical over 8 bases. Per the germline V gene, CDR1 is SGHRS and CDR2 is YFSETQ. The CDR3 sequence is 15 residues long. The V gene end was trimmed by 4 bases and the J gene end by 4 bases; junction bases not matched to a gene: 10. The CDR3 DNA follows: TGCGCCAGCAGCCCCCCGGGGGGGGGCCTATACGAGCAGTACTTC. Its protein product is CASSPPGGGLYEQYF.

The gene calls are TRBV7-9 and TRBJ2-5; the D gene is possibly TRBD1 (6 bases). V was pared by 8 bases and J by 4 bases, with 11 bases between. There are 12 residues in the CDR3. CDR1 SEHNR and CDR2 FQNEAQ come from the germline V gene (reference sequence). The CDR3 region is CASRGGPETQYF. CDR3 nucleotides: TGTGCCAGCCGAGGGGGTCCAGAGACCCAGTACTTC.

V usage is TRBV5-5 and J usage is TRBJ1-2; tentative D call: TRBD1 (5 bases). The CDR3 loop spans 15 amino acids. The germline V gene encodes CDR1 SGHKS and CDR2 YYEKEE (reference sequence). The V end lost 0 bases, the J end lost 4 bases, and 13 bases lay between the germline ends. CDR3 sequence: CASSLGQGLFYGYTF. DNA for the CDR3: TGTGCCAGCAGCTTGGGGCAGGGCCTTTTCTATGGCTACACCTTC.

This clone was detected only once. The genes are TRBV18 and TRBJ2-3; TRBD2 matches at 7 bases. The V segment lost 3 bases and the J segment 9 bases; nucleotides outside the gene matches: 9. The V gene's germline CDR1 is KGHSH and CDR2 LQKENI. The CDR3 covers 14 residues. CDR3 residues: CASSPQRGVGTQYF. The CDR3 DNA reads as TGTGCCAGCTCACCTCAACGGGGGGTGGGGACGCAGTATTTT.

Here the CDR3 DNA reads TGCGCCAGCGGCAATTTACGGAGCTATGGCTACACCTTC. Protein sequence: CASGNLRSYGYTF. This chain uses TRBV10-1 with TRBJ1-2; D not certain. This CDR3 has 13 amino acids. Deletions cut 8 bases from V and 4 bases from J, with 14 bases between. CDR1 is WNHNN and CDR2 is SYGVQD in the germline V gene (reference sequence).

This clone has only one observation. The rearrangement links TRBV18 to TRBJ2-7; 7 bases align to TRBD1. The V gene's germline CDR1 is KGHSH and CDR2 LQKENI. The CDR3 extends over 14 amino acids. V lost 4 bases to trimming and J lost 2 bases; unmatched junction nucleotides: 5. In DNA, the CDR3 is TGTGCCAGCTCACGCGACAGGGATACCTACGAGCAGTACTTC. Its protein product is CASSRDRDTYEQYF. Filled out from reference TRBV18 and TRBJ2-7, the complete variable domain reads NAGVMQNPRHLVRRRGQEARLRCSPMKGHSHVYWYRQLPEEGLKFMVYLQKENIIDESGMPKERFSAEFPKEGPSILRIQQVVRGDSAAYFCASSRDRDTYEQYFGPGTRLTVT.

The J gene is TRBJ1-1, the V gene TRBV7-9; no clear D gene. The CDR3 consists of 12 residues. Per the germline V gene, CDR1 is SEHNR and CDR2 is FQNEAQ (reference sequence). V lost 3 bases, J lost 1 base, and 3 bases lay in between. CDR3 nucleotide sequence: TGTGCCAGCAGCTTGACGAACACTGAAGCTTTCTTT. This encodes CASSLTNTEAFF.

DNA for the CDR3: TGTGCCAGCAGTAACGGGGGGGGAGGAGACTACAATGAGCAGTTCTTC. It encodes CASSNGGGGDYNEQFF. The J gene is TRBJ2-1, the V gene TRBV6-6, with 8 bases identical to TRBD2. Trimming cost V 5 bases and J 3 bases; bases outside gene matches: 9. The CDR3 spans 16 residues. Germline V gene lookup returns CDR1 MNHNY and CDR2 SVGAGI (reference sequence).

The gene calls are TRBV6-4 and TRBJ1-2; D is unresolved. The CDR3 extends over 13 amino acids. Germline V lookup: CDR1 MRHNA, CDR2 SNTAGT. The ends were cut back, 2 bases at V and 4 bases at J, with 8 bases in the middle. The CDR3 loop is CASSDGGSYGYTF. The CDR3 DNA follows: TGTGCCAGCAGTGACGGCGGTTCCTATGGCTACACCTTC.

This clone has just one count. The rearrangement uses TRBV27 and TRBJ1-2; D remains unclear. The CDR3 spans 13 residues. Trimming removed 4 bases from V and 3 bases from J, with 9 bases in between. Germline CDR1 MNHEY, CDR2 SMNVEV (reference sequence). CDR3 sequence: CASSSYQDYGYTF. CDR3 sequence (DNA): TGTGCCAGCAGTTCTTACCAGGACTATGGCTACACCTTC.

The chain links TRBV10-2 to TRBJ1-5; D not resolved. The V end was cut by 4 bases, the J end by 5 bases, with 9 bases between. CDR3 length equals 13 residues. The V gene's germline CDR1 is WSHSY and CDR2 SAAADI. CDR3 nucleotide sequence: TGCGCCAGCAGTGTGCAGGACTATCAGCCCCAGCATTTT. This codes for CASSVQDYQPQHF.

This sequence joins TRBV7-2 and TRBJ1-3, with a possible D match to TRBD1 (6 bases). Germline CDR1 is SGHTA and CDR2 is FQGNSA. This CDR3 region has 16 residues. Trimming took off 1 base at V and 1 base at J, with 11 bases between the two ends. In DNA form, the CDR3 reads TGTGCCAGCAGCTTAGTGGGGGCAGGATCTGGAAACACCATATATTTT. Its translation is CASSLVGAGSGNTIYF.